Included here is one TCR beta chain sequence, with context. The protocol was immunoSEQ multiplex PCR, while the TCRdb copy is restricted to in-frame clones and leaves out a portion. The data hold about 270,000 clones, with less than 95% observed a single time. There are 13 residues in the CDR3. V was trimmed by 5 bases and J by 3 bases, leaving 10 bases between them. Germline lookup yields CDR1 SEHNR and CDR2 FQNEAQ (reference sequence). The data were obtained in a study of blood T cell repertoires in COVID-19. The sample consisted of PBMCs or T cells enriched from blood (not recorded which). This TCR was sampled from a man aged 35 to 55 who had been exposed to COVID-19. The gene calls are TRBV7-9 and TRBJ1-1; no clear D. This CDR3 is CASSEIRDTEAFF. The DNA for the CDR3 is TGTGCCAGCAGCGAAATCCGGGACACTGAAGCTTTCTTT.